A selection of T cell receptor beta chains follows, all from one sample in a study of blood T cell repertoires in COVID-19. This table comes from immunoSEQ multiplex PCR, and its TCRdb copy is limited to in-frame clones, with some not included. This sample has fewer than 500,000 clones, with roughly 87% found just once. The sequencing input was PBMCs or T cells enriched from blood (not recorded which). All receptors derive from a woman between 18 and 29 years old with acute COVID-19. CDR3s include the opening cysteine and the closing phenylalanine or tryptophan. A D gene is named only where the DNA matches it firmly. Clone size appears in some rows only: once, few, many, or a class for an expanded clone.

j_call clone_size d_call v_call cdr3_nt cdr3_aa
TRBJ2-5 NA TRBD1 TRBV18 TGTGCCAGCTCACCAGGACAGGAAGAGACCCAGTACTTC CASSPGQEETQYF
TRBJ2-3 NA NA TRBV7-6 TGTGCCAGCAGCTCCTCACTAGGATCAGTAGATACGCAGTATTTT CASSSSLGSVDTQYF
TRBJ1-3 NA TRBD1 TRBV5-4 TGTGCCAGCAGAGGACAGGGGGAAAACACCATATATTTT CASRGQGENTIYF
TRBJ1-1 NA NA TRBV19 TGTGCCAGTAGTCGCAGGGGAAACACTGAAGCTTTCTTT CASSRRGNTEAFF
TRBJ2-1 NA NA TRBV2 TGTGCCAGCAGTGAGGTTCAGGGGCCAGACAATGAGCAGTTCTTC CASSEVQGPDNEQFF
TRBJ1-4 NA TRBD1 TRBV6-5 TGTGCCAGCGGACAGGGTGTAGTTGAAAAACTGTTTTTT CASGQGVVEKLFF
TRBJ1-1 NA NA TRBV19 TGTGCCAGTAGTCCGCGCGTGAGAGGCACTCCTGAAGCTTTCTTT CASSPRVRGTPEAFF
TRBJ2-3 NA TRBD2 TRBV5-8 TGTGCCAGCAGCCAAAGCGGGACTAGCGGGGGGGTAGATACGCAGTATTTT CASSQSGTSGGVDTQYF
TRBJ1-2 few TRBD1 TRBV28 TGTGCCAGCTTCCCGGGACAGTACTCTGGCTACACCTTC CASFPGQYSGYTF
TRBJ2-7 NA TRBD1 TRBV6-5 TGTGCCAGCAGTCGCGACAGGGGGACCCACGAGCAGTACTTC CASSRDRGTHEQYF
TRBJ2-7 NA TRBD1 TRBV10-1 TGCGCCAGCAGTGATCCAGGGGGCTACGAGCAGTACTTC CASSDPGGYEQYF
TRBJ2-7 NA TRBD1 TRBV6-5 TGTGCCAGCAGTTACGGGGCAGGGGGCAAGTACGAGCAGTACTTC CASSYGAGGKYEQYF
TRBJ2-7 NA NA TRBV7-2 TGTGCCAGCAGCTTAGCCCAGGGGAGTCTAGGCTACGAGCAGTACTTC CASSLAQGSLGYEQYF
TRBJ1-6 NA NA TRBV14 TGTGCCAGCAGCCAAGATCCGACAGTTGGTTCACCCCTCCACTTT CASSQDPTVGSPLHF
TRBJ2-2 few NA TRBV4-2 TGTGCCAGCAGCCAAGATCCAGTGACCGGGGAGCTGTTTTTT CASSQDPVTGELFF
TRBJ1-1 NA NA TRBV19 TGTGCCAGTAGTATGAGGGGGGGCGGCACTGAAGCTTTCTTT CASSMRGGGTEAFF